This TCR beta chain was captured by sequencing in a study of cytomegalovirus exposure and HLA in healthy donors. Study-level results: Using the classifier, cytomegalovirus status was reportedly diagnosed with high specificity and sensitivity.

The PCR employed 60 Vbeta primers together with 13 Jbeta primers. Some clones are missing from TCRdb's copy, which holds only in-frame ones; the method was immunoSEQ multiplex PCR. Of about 83,000 clones listed, about 77% are singletons. CDR3 length: 15 residues. V lost 6 bases and J 2 bases, leaving 14 bases between the germline ends. CDR1 is MNHEY and CDR2 is SVGAGI in the germline V gene. With respect to this clone: Its specificity is unknown.

This clonotype was obtained from a man in his sixties in good health and CMV-seronegative. The chain has TRBV6-5 and TRBJ1-5; weak D call: TRBD1 (6 bases). The sequenced sample consisted of PBMCs. The CDR3: CASRGAKSGNQPQHF. The DNA for the CDR3 is TGTGCCAGCAGGGGGGCGAAGTCGGGCAATCAGCCCCAGCATTTT.